What follows are 24 T cell receptor beta chains derived from one specimen sequenced in a study of shared clonotypes between healthy human individuals (TCRdb year 2020). Library construction relied on the immunoSEQ multiplex PCR assay. Here the immuneACCESS table is served through TCRdb, limited to in-frame sequences with V and J called. Missing clones are a known gap in these copies; in checked studies unresolved V genes cover under half, and the rest lacks a known reason. In this sample the table shows about half a million clones, around 75% of which occur a single time. Around 14% of the sample is taken by the ten largest. Sequenced sample: PBMCs. The receptors were sampled from a woman between 35 and 50 years old in good health. Some clones in this sample may be carry-over from other donors' samples.

This rearrangement joins TRBV18 to TRBJ2-7; TRBD2 might be the D (6 bases). This CDR3 region has 15 residues. The germline gives CDR1 KGHSH, CDR2 LQKENI. The ends were cut back, 3 bases at V and 5 bases at J, with 17 bases in the middle. In nucleotides, the CDR3 is TGTGCCAGCTCACCGAATGAGCGCGGGACCCACGAGCAGTACTTC. Encoded protein: CASSPNERGTHEQYF.

The V and J genes are TRBV5-6 and TRBJ2-1, with D unclear. The V and J ends lost 0 bases and 6 bases respectively, with 7 bases between them. Germline V gene lookup returns CDR1 SGHDT and CDR2 YYEEEE. The CDR3 sequence is 13 residues long. This chain's CDR3 is CASSLGAANEQFF. The CDR3 DNA sequence: TGTGCCAGCAGCTTGGGAGCCGCCAATGAGCAGTTCTTC.

V is TRBV20-1 and J is TRBJ1-1; no definite D call. The CDR3 has 11 residues. The V and J ends lost 0 bases and 3 bases respectively, with 2 bases between them. The germline CDR1 and CDR2 sequences are DFQATT and SNEGSKA (reference sequence). The CDR3 loop reads CSARDDTEAFF. In DNA, the CDR3 is TGCAGTGCTAGAGACGACACTGAAGCTTTCTTT.

The rearrangement uses TRBV10-2 and TRBJ2-5, with unresolved D. The length of the CDR3 is 14 residues. V dropped 0 bases and J dropped 2 bases, with 7 bases sitting between them. Germline-derived CDR1 and CDR2 are WSHSY and SAAADI. The CDR3 region has the DNA TGCGCCAGCAGTGAGTCCCAGGCTCAAGAGACCCAGTACTTC. Its translation: CASSESQAQETQYF.

The chain carries TRBV19 and TRBJ1-2, with 7 nucleotides matching TRBD1. The CDR3 is 15 amino acids. Germline V gene sequence: CDR1 LNHDA, CDR2 SQIVND (reference sequence). The trim removed 1 base at V and 8 bases at J, leaving 10 bases unmatched. CDR3 residues: CASSIGGRGTEGYTF. The CDR3 DNA sequence: TGTGCCAGTAGTATAGGGGGCAGGGGGACGGAGGGCTACACCTTC. Drawing the rest from reference TRBV19 and TRBJ1-2, the complete variable domain is DGGITQSPKYLFRKEGQNVTLSCEQNLNHDAMYWYRQDPGQGLRLIYYSQIVNDFQKGDIAEGYSVSREKKESFPLTVTSAQKNPTAFYLCASSIGGRGTEGYTFGSGTRLTVV.

This chain connects TRBV4-2 to TRBJ2-1; 7 bases fit TRBD1. Trimming cost V 0 bases and J 3 bases; bases outside gene matches: 5. The CDR3 extends over 16 amino acids. Germline V gene lookup returns CDR1 LGHNA and CDR2 YNFKEQ. DNA of the CDR3: TGTGCCAGCAGCCAAGAAAGGGGGCAGGGCTACAATGAGCAGTTCTTC. It yields the protein CASSQERGQGYNEQFF.

This chain links TRBV27 with TRBJ2-7; D may be TRBD2 (5 bases). CDR3 size: 15 residues. Germline V lookup: CDR1 MNHEY, CDR2 SMNVEV (reference sequence). V was cut by 5 bases and J by 11 bases, with 25 bases left in between. CDR3 DNA sequence: TGTGCCAGCAGTATCCGGGAAAGCCCTCTTAATAGAAAGTACTTC. It yields the protein CASSIRESPLNRKYF.

This clone was seen more than once but under ten times. The rearrangement links TRBV11-1 to TRBJ2-1; 9 bases agree with TRBD2. J was trimmed by 0 bases and V by 8 bases; bases with no gene match: 5. This CDR3 has 15 amino acids. CDR1 and CDR2 from the germline V gene are SGHAT and FQDESV (reference sequence). DNA of the CDR3: TGTGCCAGCGTCCATAGCGGGAGCTCCTACAATGAGCAGTTCTTC. This codes for CASVHSGSSYNEQFF.

The CDR3 protein is CASSYSFQETQYF. CDR3 DNA: TGTGCCAGCAGTTACTCCTTCCAAGAGACCCAGTACTTC. This chain uses TRBV6-5 with TRBJ2-5, with D unresolved. This CDR3 has 13 residues. Germline loops: CDR1 MNHEY, CDR2 SVGAGI. V was clipped by 0 bases and J by 1 base, with 3 bases between them.

Remarks on this clone: A much larger clone differs from this one at a single base, so this may be a read error. The V gene is TRBV6-1, the J gene TRBJ1-3, with D tentatively TRBD1 (5 bases). Germline CDR1 and CDR2: MNHNS and SASEGT. The length of the CDR3 is 13 residues. V was cut by 6 bases and J by 0 bases, with 6 bases left in between. The CDR3 reads CASRGVSGNTIYF. The CDR3 bases are TGTGCCAGCAGAGGGGTCTCTGGAAACACCATATATTTT.

This rearrangement joins TRBV5-1 to TRBJ2-7; D gene unclear. Per germline, CDR1 SGHRS and CDR2 YFSETQ. The CDR3 consists of 12 residues. Trimming left V 0 bases short and J 4 bases short, with 5 bases between. The chain's CDR3 is CASSLGEYEQYF. CDR3 DNA sequence: TGCGCCAGCAGCTTGGGGGAATACGAGCAGTACTTC.

The gene calls are TRBV5-5 and TRBJ1-1; unclear D gene. The germline V gene encodes CDR1 SGHKS and CDR2 YYEKEE (reference sequence). The germline V and J ends were trimmed by 1 base and 1 base, with 8 bases remaining between them. The CDR3 is 14 amino acids. The CDR3 nucleotides read TGTGCCAGCAGCTTGAGGGTGGGGAACACTGAAGCTTTCTTT. This translates into CASSLRVGNTEAFF.

The chain couples TRBV6-6 to TRBJ2-7; 10 bases line up with TRBD1. Germline V gives CDR1 MNHNY, CDR2 SVGAGI (reference sequence). The CDR3 is 16 amino acids. V gave up 6 bases and J gave up 6 bases; unmatched junction bases: 14. The CDR3 loop is CASSPTPPGQGFEQYF. CDR3 DNA sequence: TGTGCCAGCAGCCCCACCCCCCCGGGACAGGGGTTCGAGCAGTACTTC.

V is TRBV18 and J is TRBJ2-7; 7 positions match TRBD1. The CDR3 has 15 amino acids. Trimming at V came to 4 bases and at J to 4 bases, leaving 10 bases not matched to a gene. Germline assignment: CDR1 KGHSH and CDR2 LQKENI. Here the CDR3 DNA reads TGTGCCAGCTCACTTGACAGGGTCGGGATATACGAGCAGTACTTC. Residues: CASSLDRVGIYEQYF.

This clone has a count of ten or more. This chain joins TRBV2 and TRBJ2-7, with 7 bases lining up with TRBD2. Per the germline V gene, CDR1 is SNHLY and CDR2 is FYNNEI. CDR3 size: 14 residues. The ends lost 4 bases at V and 0 bases at J; junction bases unmatched: 3. CDR3 nucleotides: TGTGCCAGCAGTGCGGGACTAAGCTCCTACGAGCAGTACTTC. This encodes CASSAGLSSYEQYF.

V and J are TRBV5-1 and TRBJ2-7; TRBD2 agrees at 14 bases. Germline CDR1 is SGHRS and CDR2 is YFSETQ. This CDR3 has 15 amino acids. The V segment lost 4 bases and the J segment 7 bases; nucleotides outside the gene matches: 7. The CDR3 sequence is CASSLGTSGGHEQYF. CDR3 DNA sequence: TGCGCCAGCAGCCTGGGGACTAGCGGGGGCCATGAGCAGTACTTC.

This rearrangement joins TRBV2 to TRBJ2-3; no reliable D call. Germline CDR1 reads SNHLY; CDR2 reads FYNNEI. Trimming pared 6 bases from V and 2 bases from J, leaving 15 bases between. CDR3 size: 15 residues. The CDR3 nucleotides are TGTGCCAGCAGAAGGTCTGGCGGACCCACAGATACGCAGTATTTT. Protein sequence: CASRRSGGPTDTQYF.

The chain couples TRBV7-9 to TRBJ2-3, with D possibly TRBD1 on 5 matching bases. Germline loops: CDR1 SEHNR, CDR2 FQNEAQ (reference sequence). This CDR3 is 17 amino acids long. V lost 5 bases to trimming and J lost 0 bases, with 18 bases between them. The CDR3 is CASSPVQDTLSTDTQYF. Here the CDR3 DNA reads TGTGCCAGCAGCCCTGTACAGGATACCCTTAGCACAGATACGCAGTATTTT.

This sequence joins TRBV5-4 and TRBJ2-6; D unresolved. The V and J ends lost 0 bases and 0 bases respectively, with 10 bases between them. The CDR3 is made up of 17 amino acids. The germline V gene has CDR1 SGHNT and CDR2 YYREEE (reference sequence). The CDR3 bases are TGTGCCAGCAGCTTGGACCAGGCTAGCTCTGGGGCCAACGTCCTGACTTTC. It encodes CASSLDQASSGANVLTF.

The chain recombines TRBV18 with TRBJ2-3, with no clear D. CDR3 length equals 15 residues. The V gene's germline CDR1 is KGHSH and CDR2 LQKENI. Trimming shortened V by 1 base and J by 1 base, and 9 bases separated the two germline ends. This chain's CDR3 is CASSPRREGTDTQYF. CDR3 bases: TGTGCCAGCTCACCACGTAGGGAAGGCACAGATACGCAGTATTTT.

The chain carries TRBV13 and TRBJ2-5; 11 nucleotides line up with TRBD1. V lost 5 bases and J lost 4; bases outside the gene matches: 12. The CDR3 totals 17 residues. In germline, CDR1 is PRHDT, CDR2 FYEKMQ (reference sequence). The CDR3 is CASSTRRDRGISETQYF. Here the CDR3 DNA reads TGTGCCAGCAGCACGCGTCGGGACAGGGGGATATCAGAGACCCAGTACTTC.

The chain employs TRBV4-1 and TRBJ1-6; 8 positions agree with TRBD1. This CDR3 has 15 residues. V lost 3 bases and J lost 2; bases outside the gene matches: 0. The germline gives CDR1 MGHRA, CDR2 YSYEKL. CDR3 residues: CASSQGQAYNSPLHF. CDR3 sequence (DNA): TGCGCCAGCAGCCAGGGACAGGCCTATAATTCACCCCTCCACTTT.

V and J are TRBV25-1 and TRBJ2-7; D may be TRBD2 (6 bases). The CDR3 length is 18 residues. Trimming took off 2 bases at V and 5 bases at J, with 25 bases between the two ends. Germline lookup yields CDR1 MGHDK and CDR2 SYGVNS. The CDR3 nucleotides read TGTGCCAGCAGTGAAAGGGTTCGCCGCGGGAACCAACCCGACGAGCAGTACTTC. Amino acids: CASSERVRRGNQPDEQYF.

This chain uses TRBV5-1 with TRBJ2-1; 10 nucleotides agree with TRBD2. Trimming took 3 bases from V and 6 from J; bases not matched to a gene: 3. The CDR3 length is 14 residues. Germline CDR1 and CDR2: SGHRS and YFSETQ. The CDR3, as DNA: TGCGCCAGCAGCTCGGGACTAGCGCCCAATGAGCAGTTCTTC. Amino acid sequence: CASSSGLAPNEQFF.